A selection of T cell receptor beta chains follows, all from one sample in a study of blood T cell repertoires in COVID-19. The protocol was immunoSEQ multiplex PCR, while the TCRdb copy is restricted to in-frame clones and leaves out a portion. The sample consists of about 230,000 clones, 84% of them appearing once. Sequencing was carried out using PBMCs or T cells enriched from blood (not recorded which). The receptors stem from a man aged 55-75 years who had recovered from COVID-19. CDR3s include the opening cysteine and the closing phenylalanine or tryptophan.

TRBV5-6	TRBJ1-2	CASRGDSNYGYTF
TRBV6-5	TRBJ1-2	CASSYSSGVPNYGYTF
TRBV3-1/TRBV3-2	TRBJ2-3	CASSPRTGSTDTQYF
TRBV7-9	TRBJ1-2	CASSLGSGGSNYGYTF
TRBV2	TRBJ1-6	CASSVQGSNSPLHF
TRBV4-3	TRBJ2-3	CASSQEGTSGGASDTQYF
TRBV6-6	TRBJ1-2	CASHRRGLDYGYTF
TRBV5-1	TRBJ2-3	CASTSLAGGPGDTQYF
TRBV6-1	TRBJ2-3	CASSEDRTSTDTQYF
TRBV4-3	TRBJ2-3	CASSQDARQVGDTQYF
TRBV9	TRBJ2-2	CASSVGSSKELFF
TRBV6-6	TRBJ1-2	CASRLQGIGGYTF
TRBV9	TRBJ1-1	CASSVAGGATEAFF
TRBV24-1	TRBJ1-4	CATRDTTNEKLFF
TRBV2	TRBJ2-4	CASMGRGLDGNIQYF
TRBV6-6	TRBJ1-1	CASSPPPGGTEAFF
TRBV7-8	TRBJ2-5	CASRIDRGRQETQYF
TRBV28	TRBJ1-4	CASGDSATNEKLFF
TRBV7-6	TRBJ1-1	CASSLLAGMNTEAFF
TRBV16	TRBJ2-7	CASSLGTRSYEQYF
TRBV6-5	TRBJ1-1	CASSYTYLNTEAFF
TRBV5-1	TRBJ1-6	CASSLLAGQGNSPLHF
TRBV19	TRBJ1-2	CASSIVTGGSYGYTF
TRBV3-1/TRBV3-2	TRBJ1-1	CASSQAAGTGGWRTEAFF
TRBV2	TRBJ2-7	CASSEDRAAYEQYF
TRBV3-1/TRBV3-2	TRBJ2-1	CASSQGLPQQFF
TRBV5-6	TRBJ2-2	CASSTGTLSTGELFF
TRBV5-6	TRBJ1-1	CASAGRGDNTEAFF
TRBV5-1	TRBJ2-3	CASSFIEDTDTQYF
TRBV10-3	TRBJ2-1	CAISETTGTGHVYNEQFF
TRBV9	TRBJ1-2	CASSPLGGGPYGYTF
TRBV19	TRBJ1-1	CASSMRQWNTEAFF